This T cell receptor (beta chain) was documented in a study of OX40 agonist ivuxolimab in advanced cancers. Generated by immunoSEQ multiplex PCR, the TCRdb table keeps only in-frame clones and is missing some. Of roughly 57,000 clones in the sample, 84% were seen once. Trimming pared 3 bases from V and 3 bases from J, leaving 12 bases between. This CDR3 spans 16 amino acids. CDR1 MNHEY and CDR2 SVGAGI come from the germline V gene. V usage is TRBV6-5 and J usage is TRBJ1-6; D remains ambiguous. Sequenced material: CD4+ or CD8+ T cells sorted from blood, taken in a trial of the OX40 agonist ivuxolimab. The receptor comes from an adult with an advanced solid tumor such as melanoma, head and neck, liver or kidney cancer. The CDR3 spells CASSYSGQIYNSPLHF. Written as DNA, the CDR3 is TGTGCCAGCAGTTATTCGGGTCAGATCTATAATTCACCCCTCCACTTT.